The 13 T cell receptor beta chains below all came from one sample that was sequenced in a study of long-term antiretroviral therapy in people with HIV (dated 2022 in TCRdb). The immunoSEQ hsTCRB v3.0 assay was used at survey level resolution for TRB variable region sequencing. Sourced from immuneACCESS, this table was stored by TCRdb with only in-frame sequences that have V and J called. A share of the clones is absent; for the studies checked, an unresolved V gene accounts for under half, and the remainder has no known explanation. The sample contains some 24,000 clones, over 80% of them found a single time. Together, the top ten hold about 9% of the sample. Sequences were derived from unsorted PBMCs, sampled 1.8 years before starting antiretroviral therapy. Every receptor here comes from a man aged 50 or older with HIV.

The V gene is TRBV27, the J gene TRBJ1-2, with a weak D call TRBD1 (5 bases). The CDR3 contains 13 residues. Germline CDR1 is MNHEY and CDR2 is SMNVEV (reference sequence). V lost 5 bases, J lost 3 bases, and 10 bases lay in between. Here the CDR3 reads CASSNRDYYGYTF. In nucleotides, the CDR3 is TGTGCCAGCAGTAACCGGGACTACTATGGCTACACCTTC.

The chain links TRBV10-3 to TRBJ2-7, with TRBD2 identical over 9 bases. This CDR3 contains 16 residues. Germline assignment: CDR1 ENHRY and CDR2 SYGVKD. V lost 4 bases, J lost 1 base, and 8 bases stayed unmatched. This chain's CDR3 is CAISVRGLASSYEQYF. CDR3 sequence (DNA): TGTGCCATCAGTGTTAGAGGACTAGCGAGTTCCTACGAGCAGTACTTC.

The chain combines TRBV30 with TRBJ1-6; weak D call: TRBD1 (5 bases). Trimming stripped 0 bases from V and 10 bases from J, with 13 bases between. From germline, CDR1 is GTSNPN and CDR2 SVGIG (reference sequence). The CDR3 totals 14 residues. DNA for the CDR3: TGTGCCTGGAGTGTACGGGCAGGGTACTCACCCCTCCACTTT. Translated: CAWSVRAGYSPLHF. Looking up the rest from reference TRBV30 and TRBJ1-6 gives the full variable domain: SQTIHQWPATLVQPVGSPLSLECTVEGTSNPNLYWYRQAAGRGLQLLFYSVGIGQISSEVPQNLSASRPQDRQFILSSKKLLLSDSGFYLCAWSVRAGYSPLHFGNGTRLTVT.

Details on this clone: Its ends do not fully match the called genes, so a read error is possible. The V gene is TRBV7-7, the J gene TRBJ2-5, with a possible D match to TRBD2 (6 bases). This CDR3 has 13 amino acids. The germline V gene has CDR1 SSHAT and CDR2 FNYEAQ (reference sequence). The CDR3: CASSLEGYGTQYF. In DNA form, the CDR3 reads TGTGCTAGCAGCTTGGAGGGTTACGGGACCCAGTACTTC.

This chain uses TRBV5-4 with TRBJ2-7, with D tentatively TRBD2 (5 bases). V was trimmed by 2 bases and J by 3 bases, leaving 9 bases between them. Germline assignment: CDR1 SGHNT and CDR2 YYREEE (reference sequence). The CDR3 extends over 13 amino acids. This CDR3 is CASSFSGIYEQYF. The CDR3 DNA sequence: TGTGCCAGCAGCTTTTCCGGGATCTACGAGCAGTACTTC.

This clone was seen a handful of times. The V gene is TRBV6-5, the J gene TRBJ2-7, with 9 nucleotides matching TRBD1. Germline assignment: CDR1 MNHEY and CDR2 SVGAGI. The V gene end was trimmed by 8 bases and the J gene end by 1 base; junction bases not matched to a gene: 9. This CDR3 region has 15 residues. This CDR3 is CASRLGQGYSYEQYF. For the CDR3, the DNA is TGTGCCAGCCGCCTGGGACAGGGCTATTCCTACGAGCAGTACTTC.

This sequence joins TRBV7-6 and TRBJ2-5, with 12 bases matching TRBD2. The CDR3 spans 16 residues. Germline V gives CDR1 SGHVS, CDR2 FNYEAQ. The trim removed 4 bases at V and 4 bases at J, leaving 7 bases unmatched. The CDR3 region has the DNA TGTGCCAGCAGCTCCCCTAGCGGGGGGGGTCGAGAGACCCAGTACTTC. Protein: CASSSPSGGGRETQYF.

The CDR3 sequence is CASNSGTAISGNTIYF. The CDR3, as DNA: TGTGCCAGCAATTCCGGGACAGCGATCTCTGGAAACACCATATATTTT. This chain joins TRBV28 and TRBJ1-3, with 7 bases lining up with TRBD1. The CDR3 has 16 amino acids. The germline CDR1 and CDR2 sequences are MDHEN and SYDVKM. Trimming cost V 7 bases and J 0 bases; bases outside gene matches: 9.

The rearrangement joins TRBV11-2 to TRBJ1-1; TRBD1 might be the D (5 bases). Germline loops: CDR1 SGHAT, CDR2 FQNNGV. The CDR3 spans 18 residues. The V end lost 3 bases, the J end lost 3 bases, and 23 bases lay between the germline ends. The CDR3: CASSFPQGTPGGDTEAFF. The CDR3 DNA follows: TGTGCCAGCAGCTTTCCCCAAGGGACTCCCGGAGGGGACACTGAAGCTTTCTTT. The whole variable domain, remainder taken from reference TRBV11-2 and TRBJ1-1, is EAGVAQSPRYKIIEKRQSVAFWCNPISGHATLYWYQQILGQGPKLLIQFQNNGVVDDSQLPKDRFSAERLKGVDSTLKIQPAKLEDSAVYLCASSFPQGTPGGDTEAFFGQGTRLTVV.

The chain couples TRBV11-1 to TRBJ1-2, with 9 bases aligning to TRBD1. The CDR3 contains 14 residues. With 4 bases clipped from V and 4 bases from J, the junction kept 4 bases outside the gene matches. Germline V gene data show CDR1 as SGHAT and CDR2 as FQDESV (reference sequence). The CDR3 is CASSSGQGLYGYTF. The CDR3 nucleotides read TGTGCCAGCAGCTCCGGACAGGGGCTCTATGGCTACACCTTC.

The chain joins TRBV10-3 to TRBJ2-2, with TRBD1 matching 8 bases. The junction had 10 bases not matched to a gene; V was cut back by 7 bases and J by 0 bases. Per germline, CDR1 ENHRY and CDR2 SYGVKD. This CDR3 is built from 17 residues. This chain's CDR3 is CAINGRGLGANTGELFF. In DNA, the CDR3 is TGTGCCATCAACGGCAGGGGGCTGGGGGCGAACACCGGGGAGCTGTTTTTT.

The chain carries TRBV5-8 and TRBJ1-1, with D perhaps TRBD1 (6 bases). CDR1 and CDR2 (germline): SGHTS, YDEGEE. V was pared by 0 bases and J by 5 bases, with 17 bases between. The CDR3 sequence is 16 residues long. The CDR3 loop reads CASSLGWGRRGTEAFF. The CDR3 nucleotides are TGTGCCAGCAGCTTGGGATGGGGGCGACGGGGTACTGAAGCTTTCTTT.

This clone has more than one count but fewer than ten. This chain connects TRBV15 to TRBJ2-7, with D uncertain. The V end lost 6 bases, the J end lost 0 bases, and 9 bases lay between the germline ends. The CDR3 totals 13 residues. Germline V gene lookup returns CDR1 LNHNV and CDR2 YYDKDF (reference sequence). CDR3 in amino acids: CATRPHSSYEQYF. DNA for the CDR3: TGTGCCACCAGGCCACACTCCTCCTACGAGCAGTACTTC.